These 7 T cell receptor beta chains came from one sample sequenced in a study of T cell responses to AZD1222 COVID-19 vaccine. Clones were read by immunoSEQ multiplex PCR, and TCRdb kept only the in-frame ones, dropping some. The sample contains over 110,000 clones, 92% of which appear only once. The sample consisted of peripheral blood, taken on day 0 of AZD1222 vaccination. These TCRs come from an adult in good health.

The V gene is TRBV7-3, the J gene TRBJ2-1; maybe TRBD2 (5 bases). The germline CDR1 and CDR2 sequences are SGHTA and FQGTGA. The CDR3 runs 14 residues. Between the trimmed V and J ends, which lost 4 bases and 10 bases, there was a span of 17 bases. DNA for the CDR3: TGTGCCAGCAGCTGGGCGGGTGCCCAAGGGGAGCAGTTCTTC. Translation gives CASSWAGAQGEQFF.

The chain links TRBV18 to TRBJ1-6, with D unresolved. Germline V gives CDR1 KGHSH, CDR2 LQKENI. Trimming stripped 6 bases from V and 6 bases from J, with 15 bases between. The CDR3 sequence is 15 residues long. The CDR3 sequence is CASSPTKGGNSPLHF. CDR3 nucleotide sequence: TGTGCCAGCTCTCCGACAAAGGGAGGTAATTCACCCCTCCACTTT. The whole variable domain, filled in from reference TRBV18 and TRBJ1-6, reads NAGVMQNPRHLVRRRGQEARLRCSPMKGHSHVYWYRQLPEEGLKFMVYLQKENIIDESGMPKERFSAEFPKEGPSILRIQQVVRGDSAAYFCASSPTKGGNSPLHFGNGTRLTVT.

The rearrangement uses TRBV5-1 and TRBJ1-6; the D gene is possibly TRBD1 (6 bases). This CDR3 has 16 amino acids. V shed 4 bases and J shed 9 bases, with 20 bases lying between them. Germline CDR1 reads SGHRS; CDR2 reads YFSETQ. The CDR3 reads CASSLLNSRGGSPLHF. CDR3 DNA sequence: TGCGCCAGCAGCCTCCTAAACTCCAGGGGAGGTTCACCCCTCCACTTT.

This chain joins TRBV14 and TRBJ1-1; unclear D gene. V shed 4 bases and J shed 1 base, with 7 bases lying between them. The CDR3 has 13 amino acids. Germline V gene data show CDR1 as SGHDN and CDR2 as FVKESK. CDR3 sequence reads: CASSPTPNTEAFF. CDR3 nucleotide sequence: TGTGCCAGCAGCCCGACACCGAACACTGAAGCTTTCTTT. The full variable domain, with the rest looked up from reference TRBV14 and TRBJ1-1, is EAGVTQFPSHSVIEKGQTVTLRCDPISGHDNLYWYRRVMGKEIKFLLHFVKESKQDESGMPNNRFLAERTGGTYSTLKVQPAELEDSGVYFCASSPTPNTEAFFGQGTRLTVV.

This chain uses TRBV7-9 with TRBJ2-3; 13 bases fit TRBD2. The J segment lost 0 bases and the V segment lost 5 bases, leaving 11 bases of the junction unmatched. This CDR3 has 19 residues. The V gene's germline CDR1 is SEHNR and CDR2 FQNEAQ (reference sequence). CDR3 nucleotides: TGTGCCAGCAGCACAACAATGACTAGCGGGAGGCAGAGCACAGATACGCAGTATTTT. It yields the protein CASSTTMTSGRQSTDTQYF.

The chain carries TRBV27 and TRBJ1-1; no clear D gene. Germline CDR1 MNHEY, CDR2 SMNVEV (reference sequence). V gave up 3 bases and J gave up 2 bases, with 13 bases separating them. The CDR3 totals 15 residues. In nucleotides, the CDR3 is TGTGCCAGCAGTTTTGGCCCGGAACGAAACACTGAAGCTTTCTTT. It encodes CASSFGPERNTEAFF.

The CDR3 nucleotides are TGTGCCAGCAGCTTACCCAGCGTACAAGCGGGAAGGACCTACGAGCAGTACTTC. Protein product: CASSLPSVQAGRTYEQYF. The chain employs TRBV7-6 and TRBJ2-7, with TRBD2 matching over 7 bases. Germline-derived CDR1 and CDR2 are SGHVS and FNYEAQ. This CDR3 has 18 amino acids. V trimming: 2 bases; J trimming: 2 bases; junction bases outside the gene matches: 15. Looking up the rest from reference TRBV7-6 and TRBJ2-7 gives the full variable domain: GAGVSQSPRYKVTKRGQDVALRCDPISGHVSLYWYRQALGQGPEFLTYFNYEAQQDKSGLPNDRFSAERPEGSISTLTIQRTEQRDSAMYRCASSLPSVQAGRTYEQYFGPGTRLTVT.